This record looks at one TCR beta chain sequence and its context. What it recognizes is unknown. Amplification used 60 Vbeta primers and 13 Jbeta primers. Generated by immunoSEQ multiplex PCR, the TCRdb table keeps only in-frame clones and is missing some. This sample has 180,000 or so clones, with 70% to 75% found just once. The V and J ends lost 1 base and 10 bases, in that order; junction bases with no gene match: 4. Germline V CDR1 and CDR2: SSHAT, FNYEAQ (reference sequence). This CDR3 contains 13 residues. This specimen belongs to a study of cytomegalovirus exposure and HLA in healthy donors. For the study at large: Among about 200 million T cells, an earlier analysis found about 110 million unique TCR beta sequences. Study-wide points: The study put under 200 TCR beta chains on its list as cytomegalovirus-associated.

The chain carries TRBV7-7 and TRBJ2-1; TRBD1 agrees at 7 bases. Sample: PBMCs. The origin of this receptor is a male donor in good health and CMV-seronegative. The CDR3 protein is CASSLVPDREQFF. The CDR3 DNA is TGTGCCAGCAGCTTAGTCCCGGACAGGGAGCAGTTCTTC.